Listed below are T cell receptor beta chains from one sample, sequenced in a study of shared clonotypes between healthy human individuals. Here immunoSEQ multiplex PCR was the method, and the copy in TCRdb shows in-frame clones only, minus some. The sample has under 600,000 clones, around three quarters seen once. The specimen sequenced was PBMCs. The source of these receptors is a woman in her thirties or forties in good health. Some clones in this sample may be carry-over from other donors' samples. The CDR3 runs from the conserved cysteine through the conserved F or W. A D gene is named only where the DNA matches it firmly. Size tells how often a clone was seen (once, few, many) or the class of an expanded clone, and some rows leave it out.

clone size	V gene	D gene	J gene	CDR3 DNA	CDR3 protein
NA	TRBV5-4	NA	TRBJ2-4	TGTGCCAGCAGCTCGGGACTAGCCAAAAACATTCAGTACTTC	CASSSGLAKNIQYF
NA	TRBV11-2	TRBD1	TRBJ2-7	TGTGCCAGCAGTCGACAGGGGAACTACGAGCAGTACTTC	CASSRQGNYEQYF
NA	TRBV13	TRBD2	TRBJ2-7	TGTGCCAGCAGCAACGGACTAGCGGGAGGGGGCACCTACGAGCAGTACTTC	CASSNGLAGGGTYEQYF
many	TRBV6-6	NA	TRBJ2-7	TGTGCCAGCAGTACGCAGGGTTGGCAGTACTTC	CASSTQGWQYF
NA	TRBV6-5	TRBD1	TRBJ2-2	TGTGCTGCAGGCGGGACAGGGAGCACCGGGGAGCTGTTTTTT	CAAGGTGSTGELFF
NA	TRBV7-6	TRBD2	TRBJ2-3	TGTGCCAGCAGCAATAGCGGGAGTAGGGCAGATACGCAGTATTTT	CASSNSGSRADTQYF
NA	TRBV6-5	NA	TRBJ2-5	TGTGCCAGCACGGTCCGGGGGCGCGTAGAGACCCAGTACTTC	CASTVRGRVETQYF
once	TRBV11-3	TRBD2	TRBJ2-1	TGTGCCAGCAGCCCAGCGGGAGTTTCCAATGAGCAGTTCTTC	CASSPAGVSNEQFF
few	TRBV4-1	TRBD2	TRBJ2-2	TGCGCCAGCAGCCATCGGGCTAGCGGGAGGGCCGGGGAGCTGTTTTTT	CASSHRASGRAGELFF
NA	TRBV28	TRBD2	TRBJ2-2	TGTGCCAGCAGCCCCGGACTAGCGGATACCGGGGAGCTGTTTTTT	CASSPGLADTGELFF
NA	TRBV2	TRBD1	TRBJ2-2	TGTGCCAGCAGGCGACAGGGCACTACGAACACCGGGGAGCTGTTTTTT	CASRRQGTTNTGELFF
NA	TRBV6-1	NA	TRBJ2-7	TGTGCCAGCAGTGTTGTGGCGTTCGAGCAGTACTTC	CASSVVAFEQYF
once	TRBV30	NA	TRBJ2-1	TGTGCCTGGGACCTCATGGGGGCCTATGAGCAGTTCTTC	CAWDLMGAYEQFF
NA	TRBV7-2	TRBD1	TRBJ2-3	TGTGCCAGCAGTCAGGACAGGGGTTCAACAGATACGCAGTATTTT	CASSQDRGSTDTQYF
NA	TRBV10-3	TRBD1	TRBJ1-1	TGTGCCATCAGTGAGTCCGGGACAGTCGGCACTGAAGCTTTCTTT	CAISESGTVGTEAFF
many	TRBV28	NA	TRBJ1-4	TGTGCCAGCAGACTAACCCCCCCGGGCCGAAGCCTGATGGAGGAAAAACTGTTTTTT	CASRLTPPGRSLMEEKLFF
many	TRBV7-3	TRBD2	TRBJ2-3	TGTGCCAGCAGCATCGGACTAGGGGATACGCAGTATTTT	CASSIGLGDTQYF
few	TRBV4-1	TRBD2	TRBJ2-3	TGCGCCAGCAGCCAAGCCCCCTCCTCGGGACTAGCGAGCACAGATACGCAGTATTTT	CASSQAPSSGLASTDTQYF
NA	TRBV19	NA	TRBJ2-7	TGTGCCAGTAGTGGGGGACACCACGAGCAGTACTTC	CASSGGHHEQYF
NA	TRBV29-1	TRBD2	TRBJ2-7	TGCAGCGTCGTCTTACTAGCGGGAGGAGACGAGCAGTACTTC	CSVVLLAGGDEQYF
NA	TRBV30	NA	TRBJ2-7	TGTGCCTGGAGTGTACCCCCTGGCTCCTACGAGCAGTACTTC	CAWSVPPGSYEQYF
NA	TRBV30	NA	TRBJ1-3	TGTGCCTGGACCACAGGGTTCTCTGGAAACACCATATATTTT	CAWTTGFSGNTIYF
few	TRBV7-9	NA	TRBJ1-5	TGTGCCAGCAGCCGATCGGGGGACAATCAGCCCCAGCATTTT	CASSRSGDNQPQHF
NA	TRBV10-3	TRBD1	TRBJ1-6	TGCGCAGGACAGGGGGCCTATAATTCACCCCTCCACTTT	CAGQGAYNSPLHF
NA	TRBV28	NA	TRBJ2-3	TGTGCCAGCAGTTTGGGCCTCTTGGCGCAGTATTTT	CASSLGLLAQYF
few	TRBV18	TRBD1	TRBJ2-1	TGTGCCAGCTCACCTCATCTCCCGGGACAGGATTTGTGGAATGAGCAGTTCTTC	CASSPHLPGQDLWNEQFF
once	TRBV29-1	NA	TRBJ1-2	TGCAGCATTTCTTCGGAGTCGACGGACACCTTC	CSISSESTDTF
NA	TRBV7-7	NA	TRBJ2-7	TGTGCCAGCAGCCCCAGCCCAATACAGGGCTACGAGCAGTACTTC	CASSPSPIQGYEQYF
NA	TRBV7-3	NA	TRBJ2-3	TGTGCCAGCAGCTTGAATGGCGGGGGCTTTGGAGATACGCAGTATTTT	CASSLNGGGFGDTQYF
NA	TRBV27	TRBD1	TRBJ2-7	TGTGCCAGCAGCGTGGACAGGGCCACCTACGAGCAGTACTTC	CASSVDRATYEQYF
NA	TRBV6-5	NA	TRBJ1-2	TGTGCCAGCAGTTACGCCACAGCTTACTATGGCTACACCTTC	CASSYATAYYGYTF
NA	TRBV28	TRBD2	TRBJ2-7	TGTGCCAGCAGTTTCTTCTTCCGGACTAGCGGCCAAGTGGGCTACGAGCAGTACTTC	CASSFFFRTSGQVGYEQYF
NA	TRBV6-6	TRBD1	TRBJ1-2	TGTGCCAGCAGTCACAGAGGACAGGGGAGCGGGGGCTACACCTTC	CASSHRGQGSGGYTF
NA	TRBV4-2	NA	TRBJ2-1	TGTGCCAGCAGCCAGTTGACAGTGGGGTCGAGTGAGCAGTTCTTC	CASSQLTVGSSEQFF
NA	TRBV5-1	NA	TRBJ2-7	TGCGCCAGCAGCTTAAAACTTTCTAGCGAGAAGTTCGTGGAGCAGTACTTC	CASSLKLSSEKFVEQYF
once	TRBV27	NA	TRBJ1-5	TGTGCCAGCAGCATCGACCGCCAACAGCCCCAGCATTTT	CASSIDRQQPQHF
NA	TRBV7-6	TRBD1	TRBJ2-2	TGTGCCAGCAGCGCCCGGACAGGGGGCATCACCGGGGAGCTGTTTTTT	CASSARTGGITGELFF
once	TRBV5-6	NA	TRBJ1-4	TGTGCCAGCAGCTTGGGACAGGCAGGGAAACTGTTTTTT	CASSLGQAGKLFF
NA	TRBV29-1	NA	TRBJ2-5	TGCAGCGTTGAAAAGAGTGGAATGTCGGCCCAGTACTTC	CSVEKSGMSAQYF
NA	TRBV5-6	NA	TRBJ2-3	TGTGCCAGCAGCTCCCGCAGGTTAACTAGCACAGATACGCAGTATTTT	CASSSRRLTSTDTQYF
NA	TRBV4-2	TRBD1	TRBJ1-1	TGTGCCAGCAGCTCCGACAGGGGCGGTCCTGAAGCTTTCTTT	CASSSDRGGPEAFF
NA	TRBV28	NA	TRBJ1-4	TGTGCCAGCAGTTTGGGGGGGATTGAAAAACTGTTTTTT	CASSLGGIEKLFF
once	TRBV4-1	TRBD1	TRBJ1-5	TGCGCCAGCAGCCAACTTAATCCGGGACAGGGCAAGGGTCAGCCCCAGCATTTT	CASSQLNPGQGKGQPQHF
NA	TRBV2	NA	TRBJ2-3	TGTGCCAGCGCGAGGACATCCCGGGCGACAGATACGCAGTATTTT	CASARTSRATDTQYF
NA	TRBV5-1	TRBD1	TRBJ2-2	TGCGCCAGCAGCAAGGACAGGGGCTCGACCGGGGAGCTGTTTTTT	CASSKDRGSTGELFF
few	TRBV7-2	TRBD2	TRBJ2-5	TGTGCCAGCAGAATCGGGACTAGCGTTCAAGAGACCCAGTACTTC	CASRIGTSVQETQYF
NA	TRBV7-6	NA	TRBJ1-4	TGTGCCAGCAGCTTAGCGCGTGGCAGTGTATCGGAGGCCAAGAACGAAAAACTGTTTTTT	CASSLARGSVSEAKNEKLFF
NA	TRBV30	NA	TRBJ1-3	TGTGCCTGGAGGGACGAGGGGGTCATGTGGAACATCATATATTTT	CAWRDEGVMWNIIYF
NA	TRBV6-1	NA	TRBJ2-7	TGTGCCAGCCTCCGGCAGGGCGGGGACGAGCAGTACTTC	CASLRQGGDEQYF
NA	TRBV19	TRBD2	TRBJ2-7	TGTGCCAGTAGGAGAACTAGCGGGCCCTCCTACGAGCAGTACTTC	CASRRTSGPSYEQYF
NA	TRBV15	TRBD1	TRBJ2-1	TGTGCCACCAACCGGGACAGGGGGCGGGATGAGCAGTTCTTC	CATNRDRGRDEQFF
NA	TRBV6-5	NA	TRBJ1-2	TGTGCCAGTAGCGTTCGTGGGGGCTATGGCTACACCTTC	CASSVRGGYGYTF
NA	TRBV6-6	NA	TRBJ1-2	TGTGCCAGCAGCCCTGACAGAAACTATGGCTACACCTTC	CASSPDRNYGYTF
NA	TRBV28	NA	TRBJ2-7	TGTGCCAGCAGTGTTCCCGTTAGGGGACTCTACGAGCAGTACTTC	CASSVPVRGLYEQYF
NA	TRBV5-4	NA	TRBJ1-3	TGTGCCAGCAGCCTCAGTAGGGGGGGCACTGGAAACACCATATATTTT	CASSLSRGGTGNTIYF
NA	TRBV30	NA	TRBJ1-3	TGTGCCTGGGCCCCAAAGGTCCTCTCTGGAAACACCATATATTTT	CAWAPKVLSGNTIYF
NA	TRBV4-2	NA	TRBJ1-4	TGTGCCAGCAGCCAAGACCGGAGACTATCGGAAAAACTGTTTTTT	CASSQDRRLSEKLFF
NA	TRBV27	NA	TRBJ2-3	TGTGCCAGCACGGGACGGGGAGATACGCAGTATTTT	CASTGRGDTQYF
NA	TRBV11-1	NA	TRBJ2-1	TGTGCCAGCAGCTTAGCGCTAACGGCCGAGAATGAGCAGTTCTTC	CASSLALTAENEQFF
NA	TRBV30	NA	TRBJ2-2	TGTGCCTGGAGCCCAGGGGTCCCCGGGGAGCTGTTTTTT	CAWSPGVPGELFF